This TCR beta chain was documented in a study of blood T cell repertoires in COVID-19. Study context: Samples of COVID-19 (acute and convalescent) were obtained from the United States, Italy and Spain. PBMCs, B-cell-depleted T cells, or T cells provided the cDNA or gDNA that made up the material.

Authors' methods: From reference gene primer amplification, estimates of nucleated cell counts were derived. Only in-frame clones appear in the TCRdb table, and some are missing; sequencing was by immunoSEQ multiplex PCR. The DNA was the basis for D and trimming; V, J and clone size are from that table. The sample lists 200,000 to 250,000 clones, 88% occurring once. Trimming pared 4 bases from V and 4 bases from J, leaving 25 bases between. This CDR3 region has 18 residues. Germline V CDR1 and CDR2: MNHNS, SASEGT. A few counts support this clone. The sequenced material came from peripheral blood. This chain joins TRBV6-1 and TRBJ1-1, with D tentatively TRBD1 (6 bases). The clonotype was recovered from an older woman with acute or convalescent COVID-19. CDR3 coding DNA: TGTGCCAGCAGTGTGGGGACCGGGACAACTTATTGGGGCACTGAAGCTTTCTTT. This codes for CASSVGTGTTYWGTEAFF.